One sample yielded the 15 T cell receptor beta chains listed below, sequenced in a study of CD8 T cells in Susac syndrome. An input of about 0.5 to 1 ug of RNA was subjected to reverse transcription using random hexamers. Using its own MiXCR run on the immunoSEQ multiplex PCR reads, TCRdb lists one record per CDR3 protein. The sample shows some 160,000 distinct CDR3 sequences, 85% to 95% of them seen only once. The source material was CD8+ T cells from PBMCs. These receptors were taken from a human donor with multiple sclerosis.

This CDR3 is CASSPVGVSTEAFF. The CDR3 bases are TGTGCCAGCAGCCCGGTAGGGGTGAGCACTGAAGCTTTCTTT. The V call is TRBV5-6, the J call TRBJ1-1; tentative D call: TRBD1 (5 bases). The CDR3 runs to 14 residues. V gave up 4 bases and J gave up 4 bases, with 14 bases separating them. The germline gives CDR1 SGHDT, CDR2 YYEEEE.

The CDR3 nucleotides read TGCAGTGCTCCTAGCGGGAGGTCCTACAATGAGCAGTTCTTC. Its protein is CSAPSGRSYNEQFF. The V gene is TRBV20-1, the J gene TRBJ2-1, with 11 nucleotides matching TRBD2. Trimming removed 5 bases from V and 1 base from J; junction bases left unmatched: 1. The CDR3 length is 14 residues. Germline V gene data show CDR1 as DFQATT and CDR2 as SNEGSKA (reference sequence).

The J gene is TRBJ2-7, the V gene TRBV29-1; TRBD2 is a possible D gene (6 bases). Trimming pared 6 bases from V and 7 bases from J, leaving 22 bases between. CDR1 is SQVTM and CDR2 is ANQGSEA in the germline V gene. The CDR3 contains 14 residues. This CDR3 reads CSVGHSGPLWEQYF. In DNA, the CDR3 is TGCAGCGTGGGCCATAGCGGACCCTTGTGGGAGCAGTACTTC.

The V call is TRBV27, the J call TRBJ2-1; a possible D gene is TRBD2 (6 bases). Germline V CDR1 and CDR2: MNHEY, SMNVEV (reference sequence). V dropped 0 bases and J dropped 9 bases, with 9 bases sitting between them. The CDR3 spans 13 residues. For the CDR3, the DNA is TGTGCCAGCAGTTTATCTCTGGGGGGTGAGCAGTTCTTC. Translation: CASSLSLGGEQFF.

The V gene is TRBV20-1, the J gene TRBJ2-5; D gene uncertain. Germline lookup yields CDR1 DFQATT and CDR2 SNEGSKA (reference sequence). The CDR3 consists of 10 residues. With 3 bases removed from V and 5 bases from J, the gap between germline ends came to 4 bases. This CDR3 reads CSASGETQYF. DNA of the CDR3: TGCAGTGCTAGCGGTGAGACCCAGTACTTC.

This chain connects TRBV6-5 to TRBJ2-3; no clear D. Germline loops: CDR1 MNHEY, CDR2 SVGAGI. V was cut by 4 bases and J by 1 base, with 12 bases left in between. The CDR3 runs 15 residues. CDR3: CASSFGFGGTDTQYF. The CDR3 DNA reads TGTGCCAGCAGTTTTGGGTTTGGAGGCACAGATACGCAGTATTTT.

This clonotype was counted a few times. The chain is built from TRBV29-1 and TRBJ1-2; D is unclear. V was clipped by 4 bases and J by 2 bases, with 8 bases between them. The germline CDR1 and CDR2 sequences are SQVTM and ANQGSEA. This CDR3 has 12 amino acids. CDR3 sequence: CSVVEANYGYTF. The DNA of the CDR3 is TGCAGCGTTGTCGAGGCGAACTATGGCTACACCTTC.

V is TRBV15 and J is TRBJ2-5, with unresolved D. CDR3 length equals 12 residues. Germline V CDR1 and CDR2: LNHNV, YYDKDF (reference sequence). Between the trimmed V and J ends, which lost 0 bases and 5 bases, there was a span of 4 bases. CDR3 bases: TGTGCCACCAGCAGAGATTATGAGACCCAGTACTTC. Translating it yields CATSRDYETQYF.

The chain carries TRBV29-1 and TRBJ1-3, with D hard to call. Looked up from germline, CDR1 is SQVTM and CDR2 is ANQGSEA. This CDR3 has 14 residues. Trimming left V 6 bases short and J 2 bases short, with 14 bases between. The CDR3 region is CSVARLGAGNTIYF. The CDR3 DNA reads as TGCAGCGTGGCACGACTTGGAGCTGGAAACACCATATATTTT.

This chain uses TRBV5-1 with TRBJ2-7, with D unclear. The V end lost 0 bases, the J end lost 3 bases, and 10 bases lay between the germline ends. This CDR3 is 14 amino acids long. Per the germline V gene, CDR1 is SGHRS and CDR2 is YFSETQ. CDR3 DNA: TGCGCCAGCAGCTTGGGGCATAGCCTCTACGAGCAGTACTTC. Protein sequence: CASSLGHSLYEQYF.

V is TRBV28 and J is TRBJ2-7; tentative D call: TRBD1 (5 bases). CDR3 size: 14 residues. The V gene lost 3 bases and the J gene lost 3 bases, with 12 bases spanning the gap. Germline CDR1 and CDR2: MDHEN and SYDVKM. This chain's CDR3 is CASSFQGLDYEQYF. The DNA for the CDR3 is TGTGCCAGCAGTTTTCAGGGCCTCGACTACGAGCAGTACTTC. The complete variable domain, with remaining parts taken from reference TRBV28 and TRBJ2-7, reads DVKVTQSSRYLVKRTGEKVFLECVQDMDHENMFWYRQDPGLGLRLIYFSYDVKMKEKGDIPEGYSVSREKKERFSLILESASTNQTSMYLCASSFQGLDYEQYFGPGTRLTVT.

This chain uses TRBV28 with TRBJ2-3, with D possibly matching TRBD1 (7 bases). Germline lookup yields CDR1 MDHEN and CDR2 SYDVKM. The germline V and J ends were trimmed by 6 bases and 4 bases, with 14 bases remaining between them. CDR3 size: 14 residues. CDR3 in DNA: TGTGCCAGCAGGTGGACAGGAGGGTCAGATACGCAGTATTTT. Residues: CASRWTGGSDTQYF.

The genes are TRBV30 and TRBJ2-1; D gene unclear. This CDR3 comprises 13 residues. The germline V and J ends were trimmed by 5 bases and 6 bases, with 14 bases remaining between them. CDR1 GTSNPN and CDR2 SVGIG come from the germline V gene (reference sequence). The CDR3 DNA sequence: TGTGCCTGGGGCGTCTTAGGGCCCAATGAGCAGTTCTTC. It yields the protein CAWGVLGPNEQFF.

V usage is TRBV20-1 and J usage is TRBJ1-2; 7 bases map to TRBD1. V shed 0 bases and J 1 base; nucleotides not matched to a gene: 11. The CDR3 has 17 amino acids. Per germline, CDR1 DFQATT and CDR2 SNEGSKA (reference sequence). The CDR3, as DNA: TGCAGTGCTAGAGATCCCGGGACAGTTAACTTTAACTATGGCTACACCTTC. Translated, it gives CSARDPGTVNFNYGYTF.

J is TRBJ2-1 and V is TRBV7-8; maybe TRBD1 (5 bases). Trimming left V 5 bases short and J 4 bases short, with 6 bases between. The CDR3 is made up of 12 amino acids. The germline V gene has CDR1 SGHVS and CDR2 FQNEAQ. CDR3 nucleotides: TGTGCCAGCAGCGACAGTTACAATGAGCAGTTCTTC. This translates into CASSDSYNEQFF.